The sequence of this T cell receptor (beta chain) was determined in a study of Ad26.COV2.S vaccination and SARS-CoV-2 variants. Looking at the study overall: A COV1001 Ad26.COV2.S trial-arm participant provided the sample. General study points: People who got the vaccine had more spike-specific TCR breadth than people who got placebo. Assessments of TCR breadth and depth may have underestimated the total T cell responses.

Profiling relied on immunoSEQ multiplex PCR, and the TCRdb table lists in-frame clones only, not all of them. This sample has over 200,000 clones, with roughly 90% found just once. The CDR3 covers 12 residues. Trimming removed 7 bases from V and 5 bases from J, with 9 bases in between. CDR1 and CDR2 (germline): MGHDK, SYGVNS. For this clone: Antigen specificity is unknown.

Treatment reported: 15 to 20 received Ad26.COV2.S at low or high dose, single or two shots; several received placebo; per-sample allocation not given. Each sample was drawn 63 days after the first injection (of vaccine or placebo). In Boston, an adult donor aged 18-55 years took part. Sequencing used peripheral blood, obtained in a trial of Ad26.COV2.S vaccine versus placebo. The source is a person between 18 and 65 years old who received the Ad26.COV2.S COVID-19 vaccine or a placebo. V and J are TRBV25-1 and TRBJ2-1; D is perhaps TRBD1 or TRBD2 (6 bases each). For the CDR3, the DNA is TGTGCCAGCACGGGGGCGCACAATGAGCAGTTCTTC. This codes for CASTGAHNEQFF.